Ten or more counts support the clone carrying this T cell receptor (beta chain). The target antigen is unknown. The CDR3 loop spans 15 amino acids. CDR1 is LNHDA and CDR2 is SQIVND in the germline V gene (reference sequence). With V trimmed by 4 bases and J by 7 bases, 10 bases remained unmatched. Among the patients, none had received any treatment before thyroid surgery. Original analysis: Differences in CDR3 between clinicopathological groups were drawn on to build a classifier intended to discriminate distant-metastatic papillary thyroid cancer patients. TCRdb reprocessed the PCR reads using MiXCR. TCRdb's processing, not the study's, gives the V and J calls here. Of 15,000 or so clones in the sample, 12% were seen once. These data belong to a study of metastatic and nonmetastatic thyroid tumors. Study details: Repertoire comparisons spanned blood and tumor or nodule tissue from malignant and benign thyroid patients.

Findings and caveats of the study: Benign nodules reportedly had significantly lower TCR beta diversity than malignant thyroid tumors in blood and tumor.

The sample was blood. The V call is TRBV19, the J call TRBJ2-3; 8 bases map to TRBD1. The sequence came from a female donor with papillary thyroid cancer or a benign thyroid nodule (not recorded which). Some clones in this sample may be carry-over from other donors' samples. As DNA, the CDR3 is TGTGCCAGTAGTACCAAAATCGACAGGGGAAATACGCAGTATTTT. It specifies CASSTKIDRGNTQYF.